The 17 T cell receptor beta chains below all came from one sample that was sequenced in a study of cytomegalovirus exposure and HLA in healthy donors. Amplification used 60 Vbeta primers and 13 Jbeta primers. TCRdb keeps only in-frame clones here, not all; method: immunoSEQ multiplex PCR. The data contain some 190,000 clones, over 60% of them singletons. The sequenced sample consisted of PBMCs. The receptors were gathered from a woman aged 40 to 50 in good health and CMV-seronegative.

This clone was detected only a few times. J is TRBJ1-3 and V is TRBV7-2; 10 bases map to TRBD1. The CDR3 runs to 16 residues. Germline V gene sequence: CDR1 SGHTA, CDR2 FQGNSA. Trimming took 5 bases from V and 1 from J; bases not matched to a gene: 5. The CDR3 sequence is CASSRGDRGSGNTIYF. CDR3 bases: TGTGCCAGCAGCCGAGGGGACAGGGGATCTGGAAACACCATATATTTT.

The chain is built from TRBV4-1 and TRBJ1-5, with TRBD1 matching 7 bases. V dropped 6 bases and J dropped 0; count of bases not matched to a gene: 8. Germline CDR1 and CDR2: MGHRA and YSYEKL. CDR3 length: 16 residues. CDR3 sequence: CASRDRAGGSNQPQHF. The CDR3 DNA reads as TGCGCCAGCAGAGACAGGGCGGGTGGTAGCAATCAGCCCCAGCATTTT.

The chain carries TRBV30 and TRBJ2-3; a possible D gene is TRBD2 (6 bases). The CDR3 extends over 15 amino acids. Germline-derived CDR1 and CDR2 are GTSNPN and SVGIG (reference sequence). Trimming left V 0 bases short and J 3 bases short, with 13 bases between. The CDR3 protein is CAWSVTGRVTDTQYF. Here the CDR3 DNA reads TGTGCCTGGAGTGTAACCGGGAGAGTGACAGATACGCAGTATTTT.

This rearrangement joins TRBV19 to TRBJ2-7; D is uncertain. Trimming removed 4 bases from V and 4 bases from J, with 11 bases in between. CDR1 LNHDA and CDR2 SQIVND come from the germline V gene (reference sequence). There are 13 residues in the CDR3. CDR3 coding DNA: TGTGCCAGTAGTAGTTCTGTCGGGTACGAGCAGTACGTC. This gives the protein CASSSSVGYEQYV.

The chain recombines TRBV9 with TRBJ2-5, with D tentatively TRBD1 (6 bases). The CDR3 totals 13 residues. The germline gives CDR1 SGDLS, CDR2 YYNGEE. Trimming took off 2 bases at V and 11 bases at J, with 16 bases between the two ends. The CDR3 DNA follows: TGTGCCAGCAGCGTTCAGGGGTTCGGGGAGCAGTACTTC. Protein product: CASSVQGFGEQYF.

The gene calls are TRBV29-1 and TRBJ1-2; 7 bases map to TRBD1. V shed 6 bases and J 1 base; nucleotides not matched to a gene: 8. CDR3 length equals 14 residues. Per germline, CDR1 SQVTM and CDR2 ANQGSEA. The CDR3 is CSVPQGRSNYGYTF. For the CDR3, the DNA is TGCAGCGTACCACAGGGGCGAAGTAACTATGGCTACACCTTC.

J is TRBJ2-5 and V is TRBV12-5, with D possibly TRBD1 on 5 matching bases. V shed 1 base and J shed 4 bases, with 16 bases lying between them. CDR3 length: 16 residues. Germline CDR1 reads LGHNT; CDR2 reads FRNRAP. The CDR3: CASGLAWTRAIETQYF. DNA for the CDR3: TGTGCTAGTGGTTTGGCCTGGACACGGGCCATAGAGACCCAGTACTTC.

The V gene is TRBV25-1, the J gene TRBJ1-3; D is undetermined. The germline V gene encodes CDR1 MGHDK and CDR2 SYGVNS. The V end was cut by 5 bases, the J end by 3 bases, with 14 bases between. The CDR3 contains 15 residues. Here the CDR3 reads CASSPPGRIGNTIYF. Here the CDR3 DNA reads TGTGCCAGCAGTCCCCCGGGAAGGATTGGAAACACCATATATTTT.

The V gene is TRBV25-1, the J gene TRBJ1-4; weak D call: TRBD1 (5 bases). Trimming removed 4 bases at V and 3 bases at J, with 9 bases between. Germline CDR1 MGHDK, CDR2 SYGVNS. The CDR3 covers 14 residues. The CDR3 DNA reads as TGTGCCAGCAGTGCATGGGGGGCTAATGAAAAACTGTTTTTT. Translated: CASSAWGANEKLFF.

The chain joins TRBV5-1 to TRBJ2-1; 8 bases line up with TRBD2. J gave up 0 bases and V 1 base, and 0 bases lay outside the gene matches. Germline-derived CDR1 and CDR2 are SGHRS and YFSETQ. The CDR3 sequence is 15 residues long. The CDR3 region has the DNA TGCGCCAGCAGCTTGACTAGCGGCTCCTACAATGAGCAGTTCTTC. This codes for CASSLTSGSYNEQFF. The whole variable domain, filled in from reference TRBV5-1 and TRBJ2-1, reads KAGVTQTPRYLIKTRGQQVTLSCSPISGHRSVSWYQQTPGQGLQFLFEYFSETQRNKGNFPGRFSGRQFSNSRSEMNVSTLELGDSALYLCASSLTSGSYNEQFFGPGTRLTVL.

The gene calls are TRBV19 and TRBJ2-1; possibly TRBD2 for D (6 bases). This CDR3 contains 14 residues. Germline assignment: CDR1 LNHDA and CDR2 SQIVND (reference sequence). V was trimmed by 5 bases and J by 1 base, leaving 9 bases between them. CDR3: CASSQRGSYNEQFF. CDR3 in DNA: TGTGCCAGTAGTCAACGGGGGTCCTACAATGAGCAGTTCTTC.

The chain links TRBV2 to TRBJ1-1; maybe TRBD1 (5 bases). Trimming took off 6 bases at V and 1 base at J, with 9 bases between the two ends. Germline V CDR1 and CDR2: SNHLY, FYNNEI. CDR3 length equals 13 residues. CDR3 bases: TGTGCCAGCAGCAACGGGGGGAACACTGAAGCTTTCTTT. It encodes CASSNGGNTEAFF. The full variable domain, with the rest looked up from reference TRBV2 and TRBJ1-1, is EPEVTQTPSHQVTQMGQEVILRCVPISNHLYFYWYRQILGQKVEFLVSFYNNEISEKSEIFDDQFSVERPDGSNFTLKIRSTKLEDSAMYFCASSNGGNTEAFFGQGTRLTVV.

The chain combines TRBV7-7 with TRBJ2-3, with 9 bases aligning to TRBD2. This CDR3 is 14 amino acids long. Germline trimming cut 5 bases from V and 6 bases from J; bases unmatched to any gene: 6. Germline V gene data show CDR1 as SSHAT and CDR2 as FNYEAQ (reference sequence). In nucleotides, the CDR3 is TGTGCCAGCAGCCGAAACGCGGGGGGGGATACGCAGTATTTT. Translation: CASSRNAGGDTQYF.

This clone was seen more than once but under ten times. A read error may produce the germline difference seen at one junction end. V usage is TRBV11-2 and J usage is TRBJ2-4; maybe TRBD2 (6 bases). The germline V gene has CDR1 SGHAT and CDR2 FQNNGV. CDR3 length equals 14 residues. The CDR3 loop is CASTLWGVKNIQYF. In nucleotides, the CDR3 is TGTGCCAGCACCTTATGGGGGGTCAAAAACATTCAGTACTTC.

This clone has a handful of counts. The sample carries other DNA sequences with the same CDR3. The rearrangement uses TRBV2 and TRBJ1-1; D remains ambiguous. Germline V gene data show CDR1 as SNHLY and CDR2 as FYNNEI. With 8 bases removed from V and 4 bases from J, the gap between germline ends came to 17 bases. The CDR3 runs 14 residues. The CDR3 DNA follows: TGTGCCAGCTCCCGAGGGAGGAGCGGCACTGAAGCTTTCTTT. Translated, it gives CASSRGRSGTEAFF.

This sequence joins TRBV5-1 and TRBJ2-2; D gene unclear. The CDR3 length is 16 residues. Trimming cost V 0 bases and J 0 bases, with 9 bases left between them. Germline loops: CDR1 SGHRS, CDR2 YFSETQ. The CDR3 bases are TGCGCCAGCAGCTTGGCCCGCACAGCGAACACCGGGGAGCTGTTTTTT. This encodes CASSLARTANTGELFF. Complete variable domain (other parts from reference TRBV5-1 and TRBJ2-2): KAGVTQTPRYLIKTRGQQVTLSCSPISGHRSVSWYQQTPGQGLQFLFEYFSETQRNKGNFPGRFSGRQFSNSRSEMNVSTLELGDSALYLCASSLARTANTGELFFGEGSRLTVL.

The chain links TRBV5-1 to TRBJ2-5, with D uncertain. Matching the DNA end better, TRBJ2-7 makes the J call doubtful. Per germline, CDR1 SGHRS and CDR2 YFSETQ. CDR3 length: 14 amino acids. This CDR3 is CASSITGSNYEQYF. The CDR3 DNA is TGCGCCAGCAGCATAACCGGTTCGAACTACGAGCAGTACTTC.